Following are 14 T cell receptor beta chains from one sample sequenced in a study of response to subunit inactivated influenza vaccine. A single record per CDR3 protein comes from TCRdb applying MiXCR to the RT-PCR reads. Of roughly 500,000 distinct CDR3 sequences in the sample, under 25% were seen once. Separately, the same data were catalogued under a study of T cells expressing NK-cell markers. That paper adds: UMIs were included in TCR beta cDNA generated by 5'RACE template switching.

This sample comprised CD4+ T cells sorted from PBMCs, obtained 11 to 12 days after vaccination. These receptors all come from a man aged 50 to 60 who received an inactivated influenza vaccine.

This clonotype was counted only a few times. The chain links TRBV7-2 to TRBJ2-1; 7 bases fit TRBD2. CDR1 SGHTA and CDR2 FQGNSA come from the germline V gene. The CDR3 is made up of 16 amino acids. Germline trimming cut 5 bases from V and 2 bases from J; bases unmatched to any gene: 9. The CDR3 coding sequence is TGTGCCAGCAGCGCCGGGACGGGAGGAACCTACAATGAGCAGTTCTTC. It codes for CASSAGTGGTYNEQFF.

The chain has TRBV5-1 and TRBJ2-3; D remains ambiguous. Germline CDR1 is SGHRS and CDR2 is YFSETQ. The V end lost 4 bases, the J end lost 0 bases, and 15 bases lay between the germline ends. The CDR3 is made up of 16 amino acids. CDR3 nucleotides: TGCGCCAGCAGCCCACCGCTGGAATCTAGCACAGATACGCAGTATTTT. It specifies CASSPPLESSTDTQYF.

This clonotype was counted between two and nine times. J is TRBJ1-2 and V is TRBV12-3 or TRBV12-4, with a possible D match to TRBD1 (6 bases). CDR3 size: 15 residues. V shed 0 bases and J shed 4 bases, with 12 bases lying between them. CDR3 sequence (DNA): TGTGCCAGCAGTTTAGCTACAGGGTACGGCTATGGCTACACCTTC. This sequence encodes CASSLATGYGYGYTF.

The chain has TRBV7-3 and TRBJ1-1; no clear D gene. The CDR3 is made up of 13 amino acids. From germline, CDR1 is SGHTA and CDR2 FQGTGA. V gave up 1 base and J gave up 8 bases, with 11 bases separating them. As DNA, the CDR3 is TGTGCCAGCAGCTTAAATGAGATTGGCGAAGCTTTCTTT. Its translation: CASSLNEIGEAFF.

This clonotype showed up just a few times. The chain carries TRBV4-1 and TRBJ2-7; TRBD2 is a possible D gene (6 bases). The CDR3 is 13 amino acids. Per the germline V gene, CDR1 is MGHRA and CDR2 is YSYEKL. The V and J ends lost 0 bases and 7 bases respectively, with 10 bases between them. The CDR3 DNA reads as TGCGCCAGCAGCCAAGATCGGGGGTGGGAGCAGTACTTC. Amino acids: CASSQDRGWEQYF.

The sample holds a few counts of this clonotype. V and J are TRBV20-1 and TRBJ1-6, with 9 bases matching TRBD1. CDR1 is DFQATT and CDR2 is SNEGSKA in the germline V gene (reference sequence). The CDR3 is made up of 16 amino acids. V gave up 0 bases and J gave up 8 bases; unmatched junction bases: 8. The CDR3 nucleotides read TGCAGTGCTAGAGATCGCATTCGGGACAGGGATTCACCCCTCCACTTT. Protein sequence: CSARDRIRDRDSPLHF.

The genes are TRBV2 and TRBJ2-2, with 8 nucleotides matching TRBD1. CDR1 and CDR2 (germline): SNHLY, FYNNEI. V dropped 7 bases and J dropped 5; count of bases not matched to a gene: 9. CDR3 length: 15 amino acids. CDR3: CASNTGGLGTGELFF. The DNA for the CDR3 is TGTGCCAGCAATACAGGGGGACTTGGAACCGGGGAGCTGTTTTTT. The variable domain in full, completed from reference TRBV2 and TRBJ2-2, reads EPEVTQTPSHQVTQMGQEVILRCVPISNHLYFYWYRQILGQKVEFLVSFYNNEISEKSEIFDDQFSVERPDGSNFTLKIRSTKLEDSAMYFCASNTGGLGTGELFFGEGSRLTVL.

This chain's CDR3 is CASSSGQGAIYNEQFF. CDR3 coding DNA: TGCGCCAGCAGCTCGGGACAGGGGGCAATTTACAATGAGCAGTTCTTC. This chain uses TRBV5-1 with TRBJ2-1; 12 nucleotides line up with TRBD1. Germline V CDR1 and CDR2: SGHRS, YFSETQ. The J segment lost 4 bases and the V segment lost 3 bases, leaving 5 bases of the junction unmatched. The CDR3 has 16 residues.

Only a few counts were recorded for this clonotype. The chain carries TRBV6-2 or TRBV6-3 and TRBJ1-1; D may be TRBD1 (5 bases). V was trimmed by 2 bases and J by 6 bases, leaving 10 bases between them. CDR3 length: 13 residues. Germline V gene lookup returns CDR1 MNHEY and CDR2 SVGEGT. The CDR3 region has the DNA TGTGCCAGCAGTTACCACAGGAGGGCTGAAGCTTTCTTT. Its protein product is CASSYHRRAEAFF.

This clonotype was counted a few times. The chain uses TRBV28 and TRBJ1-1; D unresolved. The CDR3 sequence is 14 residues long. V lost 5 bases and J lost 4, with 14 bases in between. Germline CDR1 and CDR2: MDHEN and SYDVKM. The CDR3 nucleotides read TGTGCCAGCAGTAGGCGTAGGAGGCGCACTGAAGCTTTCTTT. This translates into CASSRRRRRTEAFF.

The chain combines TRBV12-3 or TRBV12-4 with TRBJ1-5, with D maybe TRBD1 (5 bases). V was cut by 4 bases and J by 3 bases, with 10 bases left in between. The CDR3 sequence is 14 residues long. The CDR3 reads CASSSWGTNQPQHF. As DNA, the CDR3 is TGTGCCAGCAGTTCATGGGGGACCAATCAGCCCCAGCATTTT.

This clonotype occurred many times. A read error may produce the germline difference seen at one junction end. The chain couples TRBV5-1 to TRBJ2-7; D is undetermined. CDR3 length: 13 residues. Germline-derived CDR1 and CDR2 are SGHRS and YFSETQ. Here the CDR3 reads CASSLESSYEQYF. The DNA of the CDR3 is TGTGCCAGCAGCTTAGAGAGCTCCTACGAGCAGTACTTC.

This clonotype was detected many times. V gene TRBV4-1 combines with J gene TRBJ2-5, with D possibly being TRBD1 (5 bases). V was trimmed by 0 bases and J by 5 bases, leaving 10 bases between them. Per the germline V gene, CDR1 is MGHRA and CDR2 is YSYEKL. The CDR3 loop spans 14 amino acids. The CDR3 sequence is CASSQDQGRETQYF. For the CDR3, the DNA is TGCGCCAGCAGCCAAGATCAGGGCCGGGAGACCCAGTACTTC.

This clonotype occurred a few times. This chain joins TRBV10-3 and TRBJ2-1, with TRBD1 matching over 8 bases. Germline lookup yields CDR1 ENHRY and CDR2 SYGVKD. The CDR3 is made up of 14 amino acids. V was clipped by 6 bases and J by 4 bases; unmatched bases: 5. DNA of the CDR3: TGTGCCATCAGCTCAGGGGGCGGGTACAATGAGCAGTTCTTC. Protein product: CAISSGGGYNEQFF.